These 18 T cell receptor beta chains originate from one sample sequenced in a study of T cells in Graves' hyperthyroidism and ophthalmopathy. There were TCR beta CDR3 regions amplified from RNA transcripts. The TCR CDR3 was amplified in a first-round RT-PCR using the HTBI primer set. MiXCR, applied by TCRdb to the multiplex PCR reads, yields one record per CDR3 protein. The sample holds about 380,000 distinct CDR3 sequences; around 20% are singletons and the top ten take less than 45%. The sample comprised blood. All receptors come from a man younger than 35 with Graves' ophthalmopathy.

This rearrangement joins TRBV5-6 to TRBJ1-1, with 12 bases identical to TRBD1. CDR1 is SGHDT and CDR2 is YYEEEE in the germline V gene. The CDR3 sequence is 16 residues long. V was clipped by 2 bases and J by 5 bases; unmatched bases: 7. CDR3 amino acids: CASSFGTGGLVTEAFF. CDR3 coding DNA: TGTGCCAGCAGCTTCGGGACAGGGGGCTTGGTGACTGAAGCTTTCTTT.

CDR3 protein: CASSLDPAANTEAFF. The CDR3 DNA sequence: TGTGCCAGCAGTTTAGACCCGGCAGCCAACACTGAAGCTTTCTTT. This sequence joins TRBV6-5 and TRBJ1-1; D not certain. This CDR3 region has 15 residues. The ends were cut back, 4 bases at V and 2 bases at J, with 14 bases in the middle. The germline gives CDR1 MNHEY, CDR2 SVGAGI.

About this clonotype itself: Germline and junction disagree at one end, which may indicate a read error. The CDR3 bases are TGTGCCAGCAGCCTACTACAGGGGTATGAGGCCAAAAACATTCAGTACTTC. It yields the protein CASSLLQGYEAKNIQYF. V and J are TRBV5-1 and TRBJ2-4, with TRBD1 matching 7 bases. Germline V gives CDR1 SGHRS, CDR2 YFSETQ. The CDR3 is 17 amino acids.

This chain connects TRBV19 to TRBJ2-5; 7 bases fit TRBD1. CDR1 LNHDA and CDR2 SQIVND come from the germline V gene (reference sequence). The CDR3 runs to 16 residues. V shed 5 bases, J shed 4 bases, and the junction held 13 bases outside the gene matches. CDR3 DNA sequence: TGTGCCAGTAGTTCCCCTACAGGGGAGAGGAGAGAGACCCAGTACTTC. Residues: CASSSPTGERRETQYF.

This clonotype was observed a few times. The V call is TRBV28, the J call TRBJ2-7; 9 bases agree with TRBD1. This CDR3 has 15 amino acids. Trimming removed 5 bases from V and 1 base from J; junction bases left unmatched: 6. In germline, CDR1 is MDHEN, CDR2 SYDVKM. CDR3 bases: TGTGCCAGCAGTACTCCCGGGACAGGGTCCTACGAGCAGTACTTC. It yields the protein CASSTPGTGSYEQYF. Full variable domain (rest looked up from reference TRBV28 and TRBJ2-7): DVKVTQSSRYLVKRTGEKVFLECVQDMDHENMFWYRQDPGLGLRLIYFSYDVKMKEKGDIPEGYSVSREKKERFSLILESASTNQTSMYLCASSTPGTGSYEQYFGPGTRLTVT.

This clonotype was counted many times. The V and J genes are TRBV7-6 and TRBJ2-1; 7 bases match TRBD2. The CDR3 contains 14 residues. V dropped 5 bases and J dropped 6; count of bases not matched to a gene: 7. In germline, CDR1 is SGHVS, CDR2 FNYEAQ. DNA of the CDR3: TGTGCCAGCAGCAAGGCGCCTAGCGGCAATGAGCAGTTCTTC. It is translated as CASSKAPSGNEQFF.

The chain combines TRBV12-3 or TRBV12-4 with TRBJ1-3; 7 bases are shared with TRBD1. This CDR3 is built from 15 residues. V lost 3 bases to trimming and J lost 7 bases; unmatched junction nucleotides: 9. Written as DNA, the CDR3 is TGTGCCAGCAGTTTTGGCAGGGGGTTTGGGAACACCATATATTTT. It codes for CASSFGRGFGNTIYF.

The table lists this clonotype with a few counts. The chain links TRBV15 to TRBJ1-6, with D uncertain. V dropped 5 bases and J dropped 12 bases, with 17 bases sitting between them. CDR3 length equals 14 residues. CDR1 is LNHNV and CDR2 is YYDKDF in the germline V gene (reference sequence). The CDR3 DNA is TGTGCCACCAGCGGTGGTCTTTTCAACCGACCCCTCCACTTT. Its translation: CATSGGLFNRPLHF.

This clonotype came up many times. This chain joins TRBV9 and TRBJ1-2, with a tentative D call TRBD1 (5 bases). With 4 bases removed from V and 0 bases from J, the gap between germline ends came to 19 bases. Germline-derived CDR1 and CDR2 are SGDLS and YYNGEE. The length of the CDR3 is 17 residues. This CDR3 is CASSTSGGTEANYGYTF. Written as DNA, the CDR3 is TGTGCCAGCAGCACCTCCGGGGGGACCGAAGCTAACTATGGCTACACCTTC. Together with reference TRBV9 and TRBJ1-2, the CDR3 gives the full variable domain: DSGVTQTPKHLITATGQRVTLRCSPRSGDLSVYWYQQSLDQGLQFLIQYYNGEERAKGNILERFSAQQFPDLHSELNLSSLELGDSALYFCASSTSGGTEANYGYTFGSGTRLTVV.

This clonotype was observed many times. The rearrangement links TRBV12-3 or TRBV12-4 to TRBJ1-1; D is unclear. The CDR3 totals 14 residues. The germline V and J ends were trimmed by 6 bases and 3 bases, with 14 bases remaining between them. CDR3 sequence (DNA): TGTGCCAGCAGCCAGAATCTTGATTACACTGAAGCTTTCTTT. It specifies CASSQNLDYTEAFF.

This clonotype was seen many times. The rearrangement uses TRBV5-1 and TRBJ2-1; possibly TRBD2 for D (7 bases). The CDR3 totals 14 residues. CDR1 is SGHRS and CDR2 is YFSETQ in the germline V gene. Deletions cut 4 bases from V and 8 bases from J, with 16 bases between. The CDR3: CASSGGASVDEQFF. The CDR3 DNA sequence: TGCGCCAGCAGCGGGGGGGCCTCGGTCGATGAGCAGTTCTTC.

This chain's CDR3 is CASMGRGSDSYEQYF. CDR3 DNA sequence: TGTGCCAGCATGGGGCGGGGGAGCGACTCCTACGAGCAGTACTTC. This chain connects TRBV6-1 to TRBJ2-7; the match to TRBD2 covers 7 bases. CDR1 is MNHNS and CDR2 is SASEGT in the germline V gene. The length of the CDR3 is 15 residues. Trimming cost V 7 bases and J 0 bases; bases outside gene matches: 9.

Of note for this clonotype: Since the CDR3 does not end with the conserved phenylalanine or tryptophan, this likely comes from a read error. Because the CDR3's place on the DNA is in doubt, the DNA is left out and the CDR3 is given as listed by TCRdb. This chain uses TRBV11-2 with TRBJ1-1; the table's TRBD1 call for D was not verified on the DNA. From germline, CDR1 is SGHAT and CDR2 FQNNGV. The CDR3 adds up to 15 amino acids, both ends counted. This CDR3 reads CASSQMDTTNTETFL.

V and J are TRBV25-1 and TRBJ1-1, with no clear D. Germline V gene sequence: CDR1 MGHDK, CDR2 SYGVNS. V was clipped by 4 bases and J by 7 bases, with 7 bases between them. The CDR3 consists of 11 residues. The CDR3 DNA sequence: TGTGCCAGCAGTGTCGGTGATGAAGCTTTCTTT. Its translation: CASSVGDEAFF.

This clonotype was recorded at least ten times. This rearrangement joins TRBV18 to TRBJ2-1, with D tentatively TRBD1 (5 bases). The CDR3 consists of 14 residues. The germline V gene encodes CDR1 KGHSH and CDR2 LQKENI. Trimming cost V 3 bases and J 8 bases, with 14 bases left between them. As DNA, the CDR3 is TGTGCCAGCTCACCCGAGCAGGGTGAGGATGAGCAGTTCTTC. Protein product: CASSPEQGEDEQFF.

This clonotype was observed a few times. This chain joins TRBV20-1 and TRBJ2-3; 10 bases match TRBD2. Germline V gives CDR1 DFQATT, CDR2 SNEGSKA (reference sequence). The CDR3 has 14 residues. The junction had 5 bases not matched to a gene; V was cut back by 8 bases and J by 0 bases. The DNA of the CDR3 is TGCAGTCAGCGGGGGGGCCTTAGCACAGATACGCAGTATTTT. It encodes CSQRGGLSTDTQYF.

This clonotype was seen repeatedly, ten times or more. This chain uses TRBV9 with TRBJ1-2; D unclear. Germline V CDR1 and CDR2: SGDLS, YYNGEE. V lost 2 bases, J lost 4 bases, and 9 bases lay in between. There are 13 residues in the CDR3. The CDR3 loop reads CASSVQDFYGYTF. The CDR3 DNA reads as TGTGCCAGCAGCGTCCAGGATTTCTATGGCTACACCTTC.

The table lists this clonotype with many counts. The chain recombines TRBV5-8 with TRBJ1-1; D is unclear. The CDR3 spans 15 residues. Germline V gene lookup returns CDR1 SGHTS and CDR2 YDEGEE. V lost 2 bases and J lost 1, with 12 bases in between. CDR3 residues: CASSLGSVTNTEAFF. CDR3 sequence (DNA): TGTGCCAGCAGCTTAGGGTCTGTGACGAACACTGAAGCTTTCTTT.